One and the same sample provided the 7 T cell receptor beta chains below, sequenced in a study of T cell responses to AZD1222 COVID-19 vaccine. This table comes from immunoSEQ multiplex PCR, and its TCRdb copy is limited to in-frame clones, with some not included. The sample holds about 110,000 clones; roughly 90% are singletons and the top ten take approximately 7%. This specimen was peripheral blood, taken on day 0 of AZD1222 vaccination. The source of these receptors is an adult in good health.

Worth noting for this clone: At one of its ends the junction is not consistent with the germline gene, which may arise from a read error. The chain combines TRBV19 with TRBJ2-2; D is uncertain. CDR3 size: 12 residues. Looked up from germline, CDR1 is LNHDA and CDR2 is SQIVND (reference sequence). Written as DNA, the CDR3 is TGTGTCAGTAGGAGGAACACCGGGGAGCTGTTTTTT. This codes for CVSRRNTGELFF. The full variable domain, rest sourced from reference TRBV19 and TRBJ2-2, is DGGITQSPKYLFRKEGQNVTLSCEQNLNHDAMYWYRQDPGQGLRLIYYSQIVNDFQKGDIAEGYSVSREKKESFPLTVTSAQKNPTAFYLCVSRRNTGELFFGEGSRLTVL.

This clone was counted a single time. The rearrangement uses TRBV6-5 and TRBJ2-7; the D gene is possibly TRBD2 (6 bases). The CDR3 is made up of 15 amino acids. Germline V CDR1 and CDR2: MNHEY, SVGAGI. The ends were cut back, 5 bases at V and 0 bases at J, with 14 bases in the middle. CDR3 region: CASSSSGASSYEQYF. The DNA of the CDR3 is TGTGCCAGCAGTAGTTCGGGAGCCAGCTCCTACGAGCAGTACTTC.

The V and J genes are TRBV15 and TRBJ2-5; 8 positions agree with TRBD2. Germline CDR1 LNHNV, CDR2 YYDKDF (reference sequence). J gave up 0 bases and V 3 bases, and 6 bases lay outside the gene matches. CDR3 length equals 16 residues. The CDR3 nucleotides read TGTGCCACCAGCAGTACCGGGACTAGAGACCAAGAGACCCAGTACTTC. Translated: CATSSTGTRDQETQYF.

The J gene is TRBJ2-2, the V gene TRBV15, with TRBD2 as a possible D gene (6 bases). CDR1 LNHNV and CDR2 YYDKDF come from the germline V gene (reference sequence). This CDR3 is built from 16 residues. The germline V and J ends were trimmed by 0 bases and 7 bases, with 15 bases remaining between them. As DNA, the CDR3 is TGTGCCACCAGCAGAGATGATGGGGGGAGCCGCGGGGAGCTGTTTTTT. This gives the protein CATSRDDGGSRGELFF.

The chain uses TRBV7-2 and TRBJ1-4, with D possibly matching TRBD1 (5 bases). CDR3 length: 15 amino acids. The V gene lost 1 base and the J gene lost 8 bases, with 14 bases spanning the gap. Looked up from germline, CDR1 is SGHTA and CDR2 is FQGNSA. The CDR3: CASSLGTTPGEKLFF. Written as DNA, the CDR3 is TGTGCCAGCAGCTTAGGGACAACCCCGGGAGAAAAACTGTTTTTT.

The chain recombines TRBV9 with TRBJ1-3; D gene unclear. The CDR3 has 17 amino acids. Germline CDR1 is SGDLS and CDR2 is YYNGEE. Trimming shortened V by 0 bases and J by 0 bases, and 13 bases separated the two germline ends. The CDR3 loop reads CASSVGSDLSSGNTIYF. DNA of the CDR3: TGTGCCAGCAGCGTAGGTAGCGATTTGAGCTCTGGAAACACCATATATTTT.

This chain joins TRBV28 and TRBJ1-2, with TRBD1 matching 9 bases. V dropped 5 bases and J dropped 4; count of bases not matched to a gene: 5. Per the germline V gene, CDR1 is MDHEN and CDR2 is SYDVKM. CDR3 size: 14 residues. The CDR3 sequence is CASSGTGRSYGYTF. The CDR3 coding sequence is TGTGCCAGCAGTGGGACAGGGAGGAGCTATGGCTACACCTTC.